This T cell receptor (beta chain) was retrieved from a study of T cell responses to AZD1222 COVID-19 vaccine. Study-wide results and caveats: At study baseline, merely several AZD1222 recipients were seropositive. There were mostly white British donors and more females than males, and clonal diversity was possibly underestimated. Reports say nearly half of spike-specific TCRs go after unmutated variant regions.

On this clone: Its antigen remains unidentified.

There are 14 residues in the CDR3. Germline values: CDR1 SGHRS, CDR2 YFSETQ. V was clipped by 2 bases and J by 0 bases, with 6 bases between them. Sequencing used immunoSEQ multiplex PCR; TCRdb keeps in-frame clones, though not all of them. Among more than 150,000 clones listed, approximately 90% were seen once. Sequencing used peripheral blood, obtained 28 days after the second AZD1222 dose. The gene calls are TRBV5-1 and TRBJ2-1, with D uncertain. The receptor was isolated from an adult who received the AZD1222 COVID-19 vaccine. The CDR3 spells CASSFGSSYNEQFF. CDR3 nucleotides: TGCGCCAGCAGCTTTGGCAGCTCCTACAATGAGCAGTTCTTC.